This T cell receptor beta chain appears in the sequencing data of a study of cytomegalovirus exposure and HLA in healthy donors. Study-level points and caveats: A later analysis found TCR association rates differed by HLA locus, highest for DRB1 and lowest for HLA-C. According to a later analysis, most TCR beta chains associated with CMV appeared HLA-restricted.

Losses at the gene ends were 1 base for V and 0 bases for J; bases not matched to a gene: 0. CDR3 length: 16 amino acids. Germline V gene lookup returns CDR1 SGHNT and CDR2 YENEEA. Comment on this clone: Its antigen is still unknown.

PCR was performed using 60 Vbeta and 13 Jbeta primers. In the study's own analysis: In a later analysis, of roughly 83 million unique beta chains, about 10 million appeared in at least two donors. TCRdb's copy holds only in-frame clones and misses some; the assay was immunoSEQ multiplex PCR. V and J calls and clone size are those listed in that table; D and trimming were worked out from the DNA. This sample has about 200,000 clones, with approximately 79% found just once. Material: PBMCs. This receptor was identified in a man between 18 and 29 years old in good health and CMV-seronegative. The V call is TRBV11-3, the J call TRBJ2-2; 9 bases fit TRBD1. CDR3 sequence (DNA): TGTGCCAGCAGCTTAGGACAGGGGGCGAACACCGGGGAGCTGTTTTTT. This encodes CASSLGQGANTGELFF. Together with reference TRBV11-3 and TRBJ2-2, the CDR3 gives the full variable domain: EAGVVQSPRYKIIEKKQPVAFWCNPISGHNTLYWYLQNLGQGPELLIRYENEEAVDDSQLPKDRFSAERLKGVDSTLKIQPAELGDSAVYLCASSLGQGANTGELFFGEGSRLTVL.